This T cell receptor beta chain was observed in a study of shared clonotypes between healthy human individuals. General study results and limits: Large depth notwithstanding, sorted-subset sequencing proved incomplete by rarefaction.

Profiling relied on immunoSEQ multiplex PCR, and the TCRdb table lists in-frame clones only, not all of them. The profile shows 550,000 to 800,000 clones, 74% of them singletons. The count of this clone is one. The antigen is not known. Trimming took off 0 bases at V and 0 bases at J, with 9 bases between the two ends. The CDR3 has 16 residues. CDR1 and CDR2 from the germline V gene are MNHEY and SMNVEV (reference sequence). The chain carries TRBV27 and TRBJ1-3; D is unresolved. Sequenced input: memory CD4+ T cells sorted from blood. Subset of the sample: CD45RA-negative fraction. The sequence was collected from a woman aged 30 to 39 in good health. For the CDR3, the DNA is TGTGCCAGCAGTTTATCGCTCGAGAGCTCTGGAAACACCATATATTTT. Its translation: CASSLSLESSGNTIYF.